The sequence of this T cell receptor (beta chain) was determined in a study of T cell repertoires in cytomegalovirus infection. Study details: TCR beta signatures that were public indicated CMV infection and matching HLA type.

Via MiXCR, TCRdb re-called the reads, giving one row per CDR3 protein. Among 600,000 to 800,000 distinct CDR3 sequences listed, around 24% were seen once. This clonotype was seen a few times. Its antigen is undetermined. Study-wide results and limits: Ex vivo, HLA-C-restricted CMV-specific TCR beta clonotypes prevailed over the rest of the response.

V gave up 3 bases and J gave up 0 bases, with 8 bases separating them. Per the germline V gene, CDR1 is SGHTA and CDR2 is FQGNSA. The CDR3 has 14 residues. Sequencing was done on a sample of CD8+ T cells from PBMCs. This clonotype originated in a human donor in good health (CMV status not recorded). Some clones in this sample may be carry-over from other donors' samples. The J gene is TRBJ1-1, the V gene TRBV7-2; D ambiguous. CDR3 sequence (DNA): TGTGCCAGCAGCTTCGAGGAGATGAACACTGAAGCTTTCTTT. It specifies CASSFEEMNTEAFF. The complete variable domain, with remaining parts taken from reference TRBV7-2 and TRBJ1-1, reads GAGVSQSPSNKVTEKGKDVELRCDPISGHTALYWYRQSLGQGLEFLIYFQGNSAPDKSGLPSDRFSAERTGGSVSTLTIQRTQQEDSAVYLCASSFEEMNTEAFFGQGTRLTVV.